Shown below are 22 T cell receptor beta chains from a single sample sequenced in a study of cytomegalovirus exposure and HLA in healthy donors. The PCR contained 60 Vbeta and 13 Jbeta primers. Clones were sequenced by immunoSEQ multiplex PCR, and TCRdb holds only the in-frame ones, with some missing. The table shows 80,000 or so clones, with 70% to 80% occurring only once. The sequenced material came from PBMCs. The receptors originated from a man in his forties in good health and CMV-seronegative.

Points on this clone: Compared with germline, one end of the junction differs, possibly owing to a read error. The V and J genes are TRBV7-9 and TRBJ1-2; TRBD1 agrees at 9 bases. The length of the CDR3 is 12 residues. Germline CDR1 and CDR2: SEHNR and FQNEAQ (reference sequence). The DNA of the CDR3 is TGTTCCAGTAGAAGACAGGGGGGGATCTACACCTTC. Its protein product is CSSRRQGGIYTF.

In DNA, the CDR3 is TGTGCCAGCAGTACGACAGGAAACTATAATTCACCCCTCCACTTT. Translated: CASSTTGNYNSPLHF. The chain couples TRBV27 to TRBJ1-6; a possible D gene is TRBD1 (6 bases). This CDR3 has 15 amino acids. In germline, CDR1 is MNHEY, CDR2 SMNVEV (reference sequence). Trimming pared 5 bases from V and 3 bases from J, leaving 11 bases between.

The chain has TRBV7-2 and TRBJ1-5; weak D call: TRBD1 (5 bases). The CDR3 loop spans 16 amino acids. Germline CDR1 is SGHTA and CDR2 is FQGNSA. Trimming removed 1 base at V and 0 bases at J, with 10 bases between. CDR3 coding DNA: TGTGCCAGCAGCTTAGTCGGGGGGACTAGCAATCAGCCCCAGCATTTT. Amino acid sequence: CASSLVGGTSNQPQHF. Supplemented by reference TRBV7-2 and TRBJ1-5, the full variable domain reads GAGVSQSPSNKVTEKGKDVELRCDPISGHTALYWYRQSLGQGLEFLIYFQGNSAPDKSGLPSDRFSAERTGGSVSTLTIQRTQQEDSAVYLCASSLVGGTSNQPQHFGDGTRLSIL.

The chain uses TRBV4-3 and TRBJ2-4; TRBD2 aligns across 9 bases. The V gene's germline CDR1 is LGHNA and CDR2 YSLEER. V trimming: 4 bases; J trimming: 8 bases; junction bases outside the gene matches: 9. The CDR3 has 15 amino acids. The CDR3 DNA sequence: TGCGCCAGCAGCCGGGCCCAGACTAGCGGTGACATTCAGTACTTC. Its translation: CASSRAQTSGDIQYF.

Only a few counts were recorded for this clone. The rearrangement uses TRBV10-3 and TRBJ2-1; 13 bases are a match to TRBD2. Germline loops: CDR1 ENHRY, CDR2 SYGVKD. V was clipped by 4 bases and J by 0 bases; unmatched bases: 6. This CDR3 spans 18 amino acids. In DNA form, the CDR3 reads TGTGCCATCAGTGCCGGGACTAGCGGGACGAGCTCCTACAATGAGCAGTTCTTC. It encodes CAISAGTSGTSSYNEQFF.

The chain recombines TRBV29-1 with TRBJ1-1, with D tentatively TRBD1 (6 bases). V was shortened by 4 bases and J by 1 base, with 10 bases between the two germline ends. The germline gives CDR1 SQVTM, CDR2 ANQGSEA. The length of the CDR3 is 13 residues. For the CDR3, the DNA is TGCAGCGTTGTTCACAGGGAGAACACTGAAGCTTTCTTT. Amino acids: CSVVHRENTEAFF.

The chain carries TRBV28 and TRBJ1-3; 8 bases are a match to TRBD1. The germline gives CDR1 MDHEN, CDR2 SYDVKM. The CDR3 runs 18 residues. Losses at the gene ends were 5 bases for V and 1 base for J; bases not matched to a gene: 13. The DNA of the CDR3 is TGTGCCAGCAGTCTGGACAGGGTGGTGGGGATATCTGGAAACACCATATATTTT. Its translation: CASSLDRVVGISGNTIYF.

This clone was detected once. The rearrangement links TRBV5-1 to TRBJ2-5; unclear D gene. CDR3 size: 13 residues. The ends were cut back, 2 bases at V and 2 bases at J, with 7 bases in the middle. Germline lookup yields CDR1 SGHRS and CDR2 YFSETQ. CDR3 DNA sequence: TGCGCCAGCAGCTTCGGGTCTCAAGAGACCCAGTACTTC. This encodes CASSFGSQETQYF.

The J gene is TRBJ2-5, the V gene TRBV6-6; the D gene is possibly TRBD1 (6 bases). The J call may be in error: the DNA end matches TRBJ2-7 better. Germline V CDR1 and CDR2: MNHNY, SVGAGI (reference sequence). The CDR3 spans 13 residues. The CDR3 spells CASSRIQGYEQYF. CDR3 coding DNA: TGTGCCAGCAGTCGAATACAGGGATACGAGCAGTACTTC.

This chain joins TRBV18 and TRBJ1-1; TRBD1 agrees at 10 bases. J gave up 3 bases and V 3 bases, and 4 bases lay outside the gene matches. Germline values: CDR1 KGHSH, CDR2 LQKENI. This CDR3 is built from 15 residues. The CDR3 DNA follows: TGTGCCAGCTCACCTGGACAGGGGGGGTACACTGAAGCTTTCTTT. It encodes CASSPGQGGYTEAFF. Looking up the rest from reference TRBV18 and TRBJ1-1 gives the full variable domain: NAGVMQNPRHLVRRRGQEARLRCSPMKGHSHVYWYRQLPEEGLKFMVYLQKENIIDESGMPKERFSAEFPKEGPSILRIQQVVRGDSAAYFCASSPGQGGYTEAFFGQGTRLTVV.

The V gene is TRBV6-5, the J gene TRBJ1-4; D gene ambiguous. CDR3 length: 12 amino acids. Deletions cut 6 bases from V and 10 bases from J, with 12 bases between. The germline CDR1 and CDR2 sequences are MNHEY and SVGAGI. This chain's CDR3 is CASRPGSGKLFF. The CDR3 DNA reads TGTGCCAGCAGGCCCGGGTCTGGAAAACTGTTTTTT.

The chain joins TRBV9 to TRBJ2-1; D not certain. Germline CDR1 is SGDLS and CDR2 is YYNGEE. This CDR3 comprises 18 residues. Trimming took 0 bases from V and 2 from J, leaving 18 bases between them. CDR3 sequence reads: CASSVVDFAYDPYNEQFF. The CDR3 nucleotides are TGTGCCAGCAGCGTAGTAGACTTTGCTTACGATCCCTACAATGAGCAGTTCTTC.

The gene calls are TRBV18 and TRBJ1-2, with 7 bases matching TRBD1. CDR1 and CDR2 from the germline V gene are KGHSH and LQKENI. With 3 bases clipped from V and 5 bases from J, the junction kept 9 bases outside the gene matches. CDR3 length: 15 amino acids. The CDR3: CASSPPGDRDYGYTF. CDR3 DNA sequence: TGTGCCAGCTCACCGCCAGGGGACAGAGATTATGGCTACACCTTC. Supplemented by reference TRBV18 and TRBJ1-2, the full variable domain reads NAGVMQNPRHLVRRRGQEARLRCSPMKGHSHVYWYRQLPEEGLKFMVYLQKENIIDESGMPKERFSAEFPKEGPSILRIQQVVRGDSAAYFCASSPPGDRDYGYTFGSGTRLTVV.

V and J are TRBV18 and TRBJ2-7; a possible D gene is TRBD1 (6 bases). The V end lost 5 bases, the J end lost 6 bases, and 8 bases lay between the germline ends. CDR1 is KGHSH and CDR2 is LQKENI in the germline V gene. CDR3 size: 11 residues. Here the CDR3 DNA reads TGTGCCAGCTCAGGACAGTCCGAGCAGTACTTC. It is translated as CASSGQSEQYF.

The V call is TRBV30, the J call TRBJ1-2; tentative D call: TRBD1 (6 bases). The CDR3 runs to 13 residues. V lost 4 bases, J lost 3 bases, and 12 bases lay in between. CDR1 and CDR2 (germline): GTSNPN, SVGIG (reference sequence). CDR3: CAWKPDSDYGYTF. CDR3 nucleotide sequence: TGTGCCTGGAAACCGGACAGTGACTATGGCTACACCTTC.

This clone was observed a handful of times. The CDR3 region has the DNA TGTGCCAGCAGTCTCTTTAGCGGGGACTACAATGAGCAGTTCTTC. It is translated as CASSLFSGDYNEQFF. The chain is built from TRBV6-6 and TRBJ2-1; 8 bases align to TRBD2. V dropped 5 bases and J dropped 3; count of bases not matched to a gene: 6. Per the germline V gene, CDR1 is MNHNY and CDR2 is SVGAGI (reference sequence). The CDR3 is 15 amino acids.

The V and J genes are TRBV4-1 and TRBJ2-7, with 9 nucleotides matching TRBD1. The length of the CDR3 is 16 residues. Trimming cost V 0 bases and J 4 bases; bases outside gene matches: 7. The germline CDR1 and CDR2 sequences are MGHRA and YSYEKL. CDR3 amino acids: CASSQDEYRGQYEQYF. The CDR3 nucleotides are TGCGCCAGCAGCCAAGATGAGTACAGGGGGCAGTACGAGCAGTACTTC.

The table lists this clone with a few counts. CDR3 in DNA: TGTGCCAGCAGTGACGTTCAGGGGGGAAACACCATATATTTT. Translating gives CASSDVQGGNTIYF. V and J are TRBV6-1 and TRBJ1-3, with D perhaps TRBD1 (6 bases). This CDR3 has 14 residues. Germline V gives CDR1 MNHNS, CDR2 SASEGT. Trimming took 3 bases from V and 4 from J, leaving 10 bases between them.

This clone appeared a single time. This chain links TRBV6-1 with TRBJ1-2, with 8 nucleotides matching TRBD1. The CDR3 covers 13 residues. Germline V gives CDR1 MNHNS, CDR2 SASEGT. V gave up 2 bases and J gave up 7 bases; unmatched junction bases: 3. CDR3 sequence: CASSEQGARGYTF. DNA of the CDR3: TGTGCCAGCAGTGAACAGGGGGCTCGTGGCTACACCTTC.

V and J are TRBV25-1 and TRBJ1-5; D is undetermined. Trimming shortened V by 3 bases and J by 3 bases, and 6 bases separated the two germline ends. The CDR3 loop spans 13 amino acids. CDR1 is MGHDK, CDR2 SYGVNS, per germline. The CDR3 is CASSDRSNQPQHF. CDR3 DNA sequence: TGTGCCAGCAGTGACAGGTCCAATCAGCCCCAGCATTTT. Together with reference TRBV25-1 and TRBJ1-5, the CDR3 gives the full variable domain: EADIYQTPRYLVIGTGKKITLECSQTMGHDKMYWYQQDPGMELHLIHYSYGVNSTEKGDLSSESTVSRIRTEHFPLTLESARPSHTSQYLCASSDRSNQPQHFGDGTRLSIL.

The genes are TRBV30 and TRBJ2-2, with 7 bases identical to TRBD1. This CDR3 is built from 16 residues. Per germline, CDR1 GTSNPN and CDR2 SVGIG (reference sequence). V was pared by 5 bases and J by 2 bases, with 11 bases of the junction left unmatched. In DNA form, the CDR3 reads TGTGCCTGGCCCAAACCGGGGACAGACAACACCGGGGAGCTGTTTTTT. This gives the protein CAWPKPGTDNTGELFF.

V gene TRBV9 combines with J gene TRBJ2-1; D remains unclear. The CDR3 consists of 15 residues. The V gene's germline CDR1 is SGDLS and CDR2 YYNGEE. V dropped 3 bases and J dropped 0 bases, with 10 bases sitting between them. Written as DNA, the CDR3 is TGTGCCAGCAGCGAAATACTGAGCTCCTACAATGAGCAGTTCTTC. Its protein product is CASSEILSSYNEQFF.